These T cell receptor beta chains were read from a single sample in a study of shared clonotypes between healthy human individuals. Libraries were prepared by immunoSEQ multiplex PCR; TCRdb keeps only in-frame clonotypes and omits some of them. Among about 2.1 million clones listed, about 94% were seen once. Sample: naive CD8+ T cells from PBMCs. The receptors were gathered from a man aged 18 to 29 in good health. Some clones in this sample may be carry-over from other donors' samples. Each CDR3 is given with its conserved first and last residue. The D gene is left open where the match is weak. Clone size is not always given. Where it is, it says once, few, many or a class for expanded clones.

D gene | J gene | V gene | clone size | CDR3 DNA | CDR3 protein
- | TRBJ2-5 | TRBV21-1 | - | TGTGCCAGCATCCCGGGACTGCAAAAAGAGACCCAGTACTTC | CASIPGLQKETQYF
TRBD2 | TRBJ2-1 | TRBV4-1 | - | TGCGCCAGCAGCCAAGATTTCAGGGAAACGGGACTAGCGGGAAATGAGCAGTTCTTC | CASSQDFRETGLAGNEQFF
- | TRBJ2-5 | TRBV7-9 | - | TGTGCCAGCAGCCCTCAGTGGGGAGGCGTTTTGGAGACCCAGTACTTC | CASSPQWGGVLETQYF
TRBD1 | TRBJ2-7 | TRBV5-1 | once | TGCGCCAGCAGTTCCGGGACAGGAGCCTACGAGCAGTACTTC | CASSSGTGAYEQYF
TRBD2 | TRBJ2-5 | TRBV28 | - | TGTGCCAGCAGGTGGACTAGCGGACGGGTGGGGACCCAGTACTTC | CASRWTSGRVGTQYF
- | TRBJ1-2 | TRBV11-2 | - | TGTGCCAGCAGCACCCCGGGACCGACAAATGTCTATGGCTACACCTTC | CASSTPGPTNVYGYTF
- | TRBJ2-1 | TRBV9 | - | TGTGCCAGCAGCTCCCGAATCGCACATAGTGGGCCCGCTACCGGAGACTACAATGAGCAGTTCTTC | CASSSRIAHSGPATGDYNEQFF
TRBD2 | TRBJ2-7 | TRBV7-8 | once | TGTGCCAGCAGCTTAGGCGGGAGGAAAGTGGAGCAGTACTTC | CASSLGGRKVEQYF
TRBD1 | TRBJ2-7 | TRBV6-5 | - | TGTGCCAGCAGTCCTCGACAGGGGCCCTACGAGCAGTACTTC | CASSPRQGPYEQYF
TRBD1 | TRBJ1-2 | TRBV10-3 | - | TGTGCCTCAGGGGGGGACACCTACTTCTATGGCTACACCTTC | CASGGDTYFYGYTF
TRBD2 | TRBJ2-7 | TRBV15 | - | TGTGCCACCAGCCATGGGACTAGCGGGCCAAACCCCGAGAGCTCCTACGAGCAGTACTTC | CATSHGTSGPNPESSYEQYF
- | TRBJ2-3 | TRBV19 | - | TGTGCCAGTAGTATTAAAGGACTGGTCCCTAGCACAGATACGCAGTATTTT | CASSIKGLVPSTDTQYF
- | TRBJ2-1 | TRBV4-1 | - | TGCGCCAGCAGCCAAGGGGCTAGCGCCCACAATGAGCAGTTCTTC | CASSQGASAHNEQFF
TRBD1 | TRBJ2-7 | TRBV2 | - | TGTGCCAGCAATATGGACCGGGACAGGGGTTCCTACGAGCAGTACTTC | CASNMDRDRGSYEQYF
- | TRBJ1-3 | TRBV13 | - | TGTGCCAGCAGCTTAGGCCGTTCCCGGGGTCCTGGAAACACCATATATTTT | CASSLGRSRGPGNTIYF
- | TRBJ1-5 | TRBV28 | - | TGTGCCAGCAGTACCGCCATTTTCGACAGCAATCAGCCCCAGCATTTT | CASSTAIFDSNQPQHF
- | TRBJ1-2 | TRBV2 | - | TGTGCCAGCAGTGAACATCAGGATAACTATGGCTACACCTTC | CASSEHQDNYGYTF
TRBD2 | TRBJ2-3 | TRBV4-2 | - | TGTGCCAGCAGTCCGGCGGGAGGGCCGAGCGATACGCAGTATTTT | CASSPAGGPSDTQYF
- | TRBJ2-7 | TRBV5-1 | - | TGCGCCAGCAGCCCGCGGGACAGCTCCTACGAGCAGTACTTC | CASSPRDSSYEQYF
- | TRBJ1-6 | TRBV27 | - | TGTGCCAGCAGTTTCCTGGCCCTAAATTCACCCCTCCACTTT | CASSFLALNSPLHF
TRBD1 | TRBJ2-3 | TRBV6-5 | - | TGTGCCAGCAGTTACGGACAGGGGGATACGCAGTATTTT | CASSYGQGDTQYF
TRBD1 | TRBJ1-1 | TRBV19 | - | TGTGCCAGTGGGGACAGGTGGAACACTGAAGCTTTCTTT | CASGDRWNTEAFF
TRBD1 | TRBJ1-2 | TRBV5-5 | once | TGTGCCAGCAGCCCTCGCCCGGGACAGAACTATGGCTACACCTTC | CASSPRPGQNYGYTF
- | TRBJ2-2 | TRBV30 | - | TGTGCCTGGAGTCCCCGCTTGGCGTTCCCCGGGGAGCTGTTTTTT | CAWSPRLAFPGELFF
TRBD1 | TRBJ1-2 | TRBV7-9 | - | TGTGCCAGCAGCGAAGACAGGGGGAGCAACTATGGCTACACCTTC | CASSEDRGSNYGYTF
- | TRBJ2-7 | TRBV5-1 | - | TGCGCCAGCAGCTTGCATAGGGAAGGTTACGAGCAGTACTTC | CASSLHREGYEQYF
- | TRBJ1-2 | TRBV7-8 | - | TGTGCCAGCAGCTTAGCTTGGTCCAGTTTAGACGGCTACACCTTC | CASSLAWSSLDGYTF
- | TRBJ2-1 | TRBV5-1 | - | TGCGCCAGCAGACCGCTCGGGACTGACAATGAGCAGTTCTTC | CASRPLGTDNEQFF
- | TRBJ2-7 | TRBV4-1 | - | TGCGCCAGCAGCCAAGATTTGGACAGTGAGAGCTACGAAGGGCAGTACTTC | CASSQDLDSESYEGQYF
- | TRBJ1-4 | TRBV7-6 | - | TGTGCCAGCAGCTTAACAGGGTTAACTAATGAAAAACTGTTTTTT | CASSLTGLTNEKLFF
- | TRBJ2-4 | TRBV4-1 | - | TGCGCCAGCAGCCAACCCACAGCAGCCAAAAACATTCAGTACTTC | CASSQPTAAKNIQYF
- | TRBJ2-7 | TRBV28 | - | TGTGCCAGCAGTTACAGTGGGAGCGAGCAGTACTTC | CASSYSGSEQYF
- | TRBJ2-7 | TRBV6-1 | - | TGTGCCAGCAGTGAATCCGGGTTCGGATACGAGCAGTACTTC | CASSESGFGYEQYF
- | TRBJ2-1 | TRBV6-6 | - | TGTGCCAGCAGTCAACTACACCGTCATGAGCAGTTCTTC | CASSQLHRHEQFF
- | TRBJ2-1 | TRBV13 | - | TGTGCCAGCAGCTCAAGACCACAGGGTAGTCATGAGCAGTTCTTC | CASSSRPQGSHEQFF
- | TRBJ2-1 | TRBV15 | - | TGTGCCACCAGCAGAGTCGAACTCCTTCCGACGGGCAATGAGCAGTTCTTC | CATSRVELLPTGNEQFF
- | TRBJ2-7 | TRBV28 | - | TGTGCCAGCAGTCCGCACTCCTACGAGCAGTACTTC | CASSPHSYEQYF
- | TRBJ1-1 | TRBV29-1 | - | TGCAGCGTTCTAAGGGTCGCAATGAACACTGAAGCTTTCTTT | CSVLRVAMNTEAFF
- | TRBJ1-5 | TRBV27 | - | TGTGCCAGCAGTTATCGAGGAACCCTTCAGCCCCAGCATTTT | CASSYRGTLQPQHF
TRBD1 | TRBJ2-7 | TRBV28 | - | TGTGCCAGCACCCAACACGGTTGGGGGACGGGACAGCCCTACGAGCAGTACTTC | CASTQHGWGTGQPYEQYF
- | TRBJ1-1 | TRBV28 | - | TGTGCCAGCAGCCCCACGAGGGTGCAAATCCTGACTGAAGCTTTCTTT | CASSPTRVQILTEAFF
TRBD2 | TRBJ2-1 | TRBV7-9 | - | TGTGCCAGCAGTGGCGGGGGAGCCGGCCTTTTGTATGAGCAGTTCTTC | CASSGGGAGLLYEQFF
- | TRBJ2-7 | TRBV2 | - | TGTGCCAGCAGGGGGACGACCTCCTACGAGCAGTACTTC | CASRGTTSYEQYF
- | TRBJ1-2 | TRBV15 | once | TGTGCCACCAGCATAACGGCTAACTATGGCTACACCTTC | CATSITANYGYTF
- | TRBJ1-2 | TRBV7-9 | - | TGTGCCAGCAGCTTATCAGGGACCTTTCGGTATGGCTACACCTTC | CASSLSGTFRYGYTF
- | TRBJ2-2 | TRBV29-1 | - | TGCAGCGTTGAATGGGGGGATCTCACCGGGGAGCTGTTTTTT | CSVEWGDLTGELFF
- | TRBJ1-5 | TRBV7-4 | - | TGTGCCAGCAGCCTCCTTCGGCACTTATCAAATCAGCCCCAGCATTTT | CASSLLRHLSNQPQHF
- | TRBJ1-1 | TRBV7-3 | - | TGTGCCAGCAGCTTCCCAGGGGACACTGAAGCTTTCTTT | CASSFPGDTEAFF
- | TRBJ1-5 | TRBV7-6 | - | TGTGCCAGCAGCCTTCCGAATCAGCCCCAGCATTTT | CASSLPNQPQHF
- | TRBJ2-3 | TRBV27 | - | TGTGCCAGCAGTTTTCCCAAGGACTTAGGGCTCCCAGATACGCAGTATTTT | CASSFPKDLGLPDTQYF
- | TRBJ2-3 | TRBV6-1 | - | TGTGCCAGCAATTTCGGGAGCGTGAGCACAGATACGCAGTATTTT | CASNFGSVSTDTQYF